Listed below are T cell receptor beta chains from one sample, sequenced in a study of shared clonotypes between healthy human individuals. Libraries were prepared by immunoSEQ multiplex PCR; TCRdb keeps only in-frame clonotypes and omits some of them. The repertoire includes 700,000 to 950,000 clones, just over 95% of them detected once, and about 0.25% sits in the top ten. The source material was naive CD8+ T cells sorted from blood. Receptors originate from a man aged 25-40 years in good health. Each CDR3 is given with its conserved first and last residue. The D gene is left open where the match is weak.

cdr3_length	v_call	j_call	d_call	cdr3_aa	cdr3_nt
15	TRBV19	TRBJ2-7	TRBD1	CASSIAGQGVSEQYF	TGTGCCAGTAGTATTGCGGGACAGGGAGTAAGCGAGCAGTACTTC
15	TRBV5-1	TRBJ2-1	TRBD1	CASSLWTGPYNEQFF	TGCGCCAGCAGCTTGTGGACAGGGCCTTACAATGAGCAGTTCTTC
13	TRBV2	TRBJ1-1	TRBD1	CASLTGKNTEAFF	TGTGCCAGCTTGACAGGGAAGAACACTGAAGCTTTCTTT
14	TRBV2	TRBJ2-7	NA	CASSEANLSYEQYF	TGTGCCAGCAGTGAAGCAAACCTCTCCTACGAGCAGTACTTC
14	TRBV5-1	TRBJ2-1	NA	CASSLEDRRFEQFF	TGCGCCAGCAGCTTGGAGGACAGAAGATTTGAGCAGTTCTTC
17	TRBV15	TRBJ1-5	NA	CATSRAGAGEVNQPQHF	TGTGCCACCAGCAGAGCCGGAGCGGGGGAGGTAAATCAGCCCCAGCATTTT
15	TRBV13	TRBJ1-1	NA	CASSREGDGSTEAFF	TGTGCCAGCAGCCGGGAGGGGGATGGAAGTACTGAAGCTTTCTTT
13	TRBV7-9	TRBJ1-5	NA	CASSAGLNQPQHF	TGTGCCAGCAGCGCAGGGCTTAATCAGCCCCAGCATTTT
13	TRBV27	TRBJ2-1	TRBD2	CDSRQAGYGEQFF	TGTGACAGCAGGCAAGCGGGGTATGGGGAGCAGTTCTTC
16	TRBV7-2	TRBJ2-1	TRBD2	CASSSPVLAGSDEQFF	TGTGCCAGCAGCTCCCCCGTCCTAGCGGGATCCGATGAGCAGTTCTTC
13	TRBV7-6	TRBJ2-1	NA	CASSLTEYNEQFF	TGTGCCAGCAGCTTAACGGAATACAATGAGCAGTTCTTC
18	TRBV15	TRBJ1-5	NA	CATSRSFGEAADNQPQHF	TGTGCCACCAGCCGGTCCTTCGGAGAGGCCGCAGACAATCAGCCCCAGCATTTT
18	TRBV21-1	TRBJ1-3	NA	CASSKAPVTAASNYTIYF	TGTGCCAGCAGCAAAGCGCCGGTCACCGCAGCAAGTAACTACACCATATATTTT
15	TRBV29-1	TRBJ1-1	NA	CSVLRGSVRNTEAFF	TGCAGCGTCCTTCGGGGAAGTGTCAGGAACACTGAAGCTTTCTTT
12	TRBV5-6	TRBJ2-7	NA	CASSPNTYEQYF	TGTGCCAGCAGCCCCAATACCTACGAGCAGTACTTC
17	TRBV5-1	TRBJ2-2	TRBD1	CASSWHRDRVNTGELFF	TGCGCCAGCAGCTGGCACCGGGACAGGGTAAACACCGGGGAGCTGTTTTTT
13	TRBV6-1	TRBJ2-7	NA	CASPGPGPYEQYF	TGTGCCAGCCCGGGACCGGGGCCATACGAGCAGTACTTC
12	TRBV5-6	TRBJ1-1	NA	CASSFSNTEAFF	TGTGCCAGCAGCTTCTCAAACACTGAAGCTTTCTTT
14	TRBV28	TRBJ1-1	NA	CASSFRVGDTEAFF	TGTGCCAGCAGTTTCCGGGTTGGAGACACTGAAGCTTTCTTT
13	TRBV27	TRBJ2-5	NA	CASSLRYQETQYF	TGTGCCAGCAGTTTAAGGTACCAAGAGACCCAGTACTTC
16	TRBV7-2	TRBJ2-1	NA	CASSLEQGVLRYEQFF	TGTGCCAGCAGCTTAGAACAGGGCGTTTTGCGGTATGAGCAGTTCTTC
14	TRBV25-1	TRBJ1-5	NA	CASSDEFSNQPQHF	TGTGCCAGCAGTGACGAATTCAGCAATCAGCCCCAGCATTTT
11	TRBV27	TRBJ2-1	NA	CASTQGIEQFF	TGTGCCAGCACCCAGGGGATTGAGCAGTTCTTC
12	TRBV29-1	TRBJ2-1	NA	CSVASPPHEQFF	TGCAGCGTTGCTTCCCCTCCCCATGAGCAGTTCTTC
16	TRBV19	TRBJ2-3	NA	CASSTRDNRNTDTQYF	TGTGCCAGTAGTACCCGGGACAACCGAAACACAGATACGCAGTATTTT
12	TRBV4-1	TRBJ1-1	NA	CASSQEGAIIFF	TGCGCCAGCAGCCAAGAAGGGGCGATCATTTTCTTT
12	TRBV5-5	TRBJ2-4	NA	CASSFGGNIQYF	TGTGCCAGCAGCTTTGGGGGAAACATTCAGTACTTC
10	TRBV20-1	TRBJ2-5	NA	CSARRETQYF	TGCAGTGCCCGGAGGGAGACCCAGTACTTC
11	TRBV29-1	TRBJ2-1	NA	CSVDLAYEQFF	TGCAGCGTTGACTTAGCTTATGAGCAGTTCTTC
15	TRBV5-1	TRBJ2-1	TRBD1	CASSLGQGFANEQFF	TGCGCCAGCAGCTTGGGACAGGGGTTTGCGAATGAGCAGTTCTTC
16	TRBV5-5	TRBJ2-7	NA	CASSLPQGPNAYEQYF	TGTGCCAGCAGCTTGCCGCAGGGGCCCAATGCCTACGAGCAGTACTTC
14	TRBV7-2	TRBJ2-1	TRBD2	CASSPQASGLEQFF	TGTGCCAGCAGCCCCCAAGCTAGCGGGCTTGAGCAGTTCTTC
16	TRBV9	TRBJ2-7	NA	CASSPGGGPTSYEQYF	TGTGCCAGCAGCCCGGGAGGGGGCCCCACCTCCTACGAGCAGTACTTC
12	TRBV11-2	TRBJ2-7	NA	CASSRRIYEQYF	TGTGCCAGCAGCCGCCGTATCTACGAGCAGTACTTC
15	TRBV28	TRBJ1-5	NA	CASSSEGIGNQPQHF	TGTGCCAGCAGTTCGGAGGGGATTGGCAATCAGCCCCAGCATTTT
13	TRBV27	TRBJ1-5	NA	CASSLSENQPQHF	TGTGCCAGCAGTTTATCGGAGAATCAGCCCCAGCATTTT
11	TRBV27	TRBJ2-7	NA	CASRGTYEQYF	TGTGCCAGCCGGGGTACCTACGAGCAGTACTTC
12	TRBV7-9	TRBJ2-7	NA	CASSPNTYEQYF	TGTGCCAGCAGCCCAAATACGTACGAGCAGTACTTC
12	TRBV7-9	TRBJ2-1	NA	CASSSTYNEQFF	TGTGCCAGCAGCTCCACCTACAATGAGCAGTTCTTC
14	TRBV7-8	TRBJ2-5	NA	CASSISGGRETQYF	TGTGCCAGCAGCATCTCTGGTGGGCGGGAGACCCAGTACTTC
14	TRBV7-9	TRBJ2-7	TRBD1	CASSLDGQGYEQYF	TGTGCCAGCAGCTTAGACGGACAGGGCTACGAGCAGTACTTC
14	TRBV29-1	TRBJ1-1	TRBD1	CSVEATGGYTEAFF	TGCAGCGTTGAAGCGACAGGGGGCTACACTGAAGCTTTCTTT
16	TRBV11-2	TRBJ2-5	TRBD1	CASSLPPGRGQETQYF	TGTGCCAGCAGCTTACCACCAGGCAGGGGGCAAGAGACCCAGTACTTC
14	TRBV30	TRBJ2-7	TRBD1	CAWRPGTAYYEQYF	TGTGCCTGGAGGCCCGGGACAGCTTACTACGAGCAGTACTTC
14	TRBV7-8	TRBJ1-4	NA	CASSLVVMGEKLFF	TGTGCCAGCAGCTTAGTTGTTATGGGTGAAAAACTGTTTTTT
15	TRBV11-2	TRBJ2-3	NA	CASSAGGLGGDTQYF	TGTGCCAGCAGCGCCGGAGGACTAGGGGGGGATACGCAGTATTTT
14	TRBV7-6	TRBJ2-2	NA	CASSSPMNTGELFF	TGTGCCAGCAGTTCCCCTATGAACACCGGGGAGCTGTTTTTT
13	TRBV6-1	TRBJ2-7	NA	CATSWGTAREQYF	TGTGCCACCTCATGGGGGACGGCACGCGAGCAGTACTTC
12	TRBV7-9	TRBJ1-4	NA	CASSSGAGKLFF	TGTGCCAGCAGCTCCGGGGCCGGAAAACTGTTTTTT
12	TRBV30	TRBJ1-2	NA	CAWRGTVYGYTF	TGTGCCTGGAGGGGGACGGTCTATGGCTACACCTTC
16	TRBV5-6	TRBJ2-1	NA	CASSPPPGVHYNEQFF	TGTGCCAGCAGCCCGCCCCCGGGGGTTCACTACAATGAGCAGTTCTTC
12	TRBV5-6	TRBJ2-7	NA	CASSVGRYEQYF	TGTGCCAGCAGCGTGGGCCGCTACGAGCAGTACTTC
14	TRBV5-1	TRBJ2-7	NA	CASSLALTSYEQYF	TGCGCCAGCAGCTTGGCCTTGACAAGCTACGAGCAGTACTTC
17	TRBV27	TRBJ2-2	NA	CASSWEPGQLDSGELFF	TGTGCCAGCAGTTGGGAGCCGGGACAACTAGATTCTGGGGAGCTGTTTTTT
16	TRBV2	TRBJ1-5	NA	CASRLQGGPSNQPQHF	TGTGCCAGCAGGTTACAGGGTGGCCCGAGCAATCAGCCCCAGCATTTT